The source of this T cell receptor (beta chain) is a study of shared clonotypes between healthy human individuals (dated by TCRdb to 2019 to 2021). In terms of the full investigation: Three men and two women, aged 18 to 49 years, made up the cohort. Per donor, three plates each were used for CD4 naive and CD4 memory, two for CD8 naive, and one for CD8 memory. To estimate repertoire size and how much clonotype sharing occurs between individuals, the study deeply sequenced the blood TCR repertoires of roughly 5 healthy adults. To increase sequencing depth and limit assay-specific biases, TCR repertoire library preparation and sequencing were carried out by different laboratories using diverse techniques. Each donor's leukapheresis produced roughly between roughly 0.9 and 9 billion PBMCs.

Using the deep immunoSEQ assay, TCR CDR3 regions were amplified from genomic DNA by multiplex PCR. Extracted genomic DNA from each cell subset was distributed evenly across all wells of several immunoSEQ 96-well plates, and each plate was treated as a replicate. Each replicate PCR for sorted subsets received about 210 ng genomic DNA, equal to around 32,000 T cell genomes. Purified libraries were measured with a Qubit 3.0 fluorometer, size-checked on a Bioanalyzer 2100, and measured again with the KAPA Library Quantification kit. Every immunoSEQ 96-well plate was sequenced on a separate single-read 150-cycle Illumina NextSeq 550 flow cell. The paper's processing steps were these. Because the immunoSEQ output included only junctional sequences and no quality scores, the filtering could not be the same as the filtering used for full-length reads. To assign V/J genes and CDR3, sequences were annotated against IMGT germline references using PyIR, a Python wrapper for IgBLAST v1.9. Reads with weak V/J assignments (E-value above 1e-6), missing CDR3, stop codons, out-of-frame junctions, or ambiguous translated residues were removed. A V3J clonotype was defined by an identical inferred V gene, J gene, and CDR3 amino acid sequence. The percentage overlap between two repertoires was calculated by dividing the number of shared unique clonotypes by the size of the smaller repertoire. Richness of each repertoire was evaluated using RTK rarefaction, the Chao1 estimator, and Recon v2.1 estimates of unobserved clonotypes. OLGA was used to compute generation probabilities for all TCRbeta clonotypes that the gDNA method yielded from several donors. The source is immuneACCESS, and TCRdb retained only in-frame sequences with V and J called. Part of the clones is not carried over; for the studies checked, unresolved V genes explain less than half of this, and the remainder is unexplained. V, J and clone size are those of that table, while D and trimming were read from the DNA. This sample is represented by some 2.1 million clones; around 95% of them were singletons. The ten top clones hold over 1.5% of the sample.

Here is what the overall study found, with its caveats: Higher generation probabilities were observed for clonotypes shared by all four sorted-subset donors than for non-shared clonotypes. Pairwise subsampling indicated that sequencing depth was expected to affect the degree of clonotype sharing among donors. Naive subsets generally had larger estimated clonotype richness than memory subsets did. Sampling was limited to blood, and TCR repertoires in tissue likely differ from TCR repertoires in blood. Incomplete sequencing was indicated by rarefaction of sorted-subset datasets, despite the large sequencing depth. The small number of donors limited the genetic and exposure-history diversity represented. Sharing across a few donors was observed for approximately 5% of naive CD4, over 3% of naive CD8, about 2.3% of memory CD4, and about 0.4% of memory CD8 clonotypes.

CD8 naive samples were obtained by positive selection for CCR7 among CD45RO-negative cells, yielding a CD45RA+CCR7+ population from which TemRA cells were excluded. The donors were healthy, HIV-negative adults with no recently reported acute infections or vaccinations. All donors were Caucasian adults living in Nashville, Tennessee, USA. Blood was obtained by leukapheresis, after which PBMCs were separated by Ficoll-Histopaque density gradient centrifugation and cryopreserved in liquid nitrogen vapor phase. Analytical flow cytometry was used to check the purity and quantity of every magnetically sorted T cell population. Each sorted fraction had its genomic DNA isolated and then quantified by UV absorbance on a Nanodrop 2000c. The CDR3 has 14 amino acids, counting the end cysteine and phenylalanine. CDR3 DNA is the only sequence kept; it has 42 bases, read in frame from the first base. Cut back by 8 bases and 8 bases, the V and J ends lie 21 bases apart. From the germline V gene, CDR1 is MDHEN and CDR2 is SYDVKM.

This clone has only one observation. Its antigen target is currently unknown. Qualities for individual bases were not recorded, and no much larger clone is one base off. The sequence links TRBV28 to TRBJ2-5, with a tentative D gene TRBD2 over 6 matching bases. The receptor was derived from a man aged 18 to 29 in good health. Some clones in this sample may be carry-over from other donors' samples. Material for sequencing was naive CD8+ T cells from PBMCs. The cell subset or site label of this sample denotes: CD45RA+CCR7+. The bases read TGTGCCAGCGTTCCGGAGGGCCCAAGAGAAACCCAGTACTTC. Translated, it reads CASVPEGPRETQYF.